This T cell receptor (beta chain) was obtained from a study of shared clonotypes between healthy human individuals. V was cut by 6 bases and J by 5 bases, with 17 bases left in between. Germline CDR1 reads SEHNR; CDR2 reads FQNEAQ (reference sequence). This CDR3 is 14 amino acids long. The data were produced by immunoSEQ multiplex PCR, yet TCRdb's version contains in-frame clones alone and is incomplete. This table holds hundreds of thousands of clones, around 73% found once. The source material was memory CD4+ T cells sorted from blood. Subset reported: CD45RA-negative fraction. This TCR was sampled from a woman younger than 45 in good health. The chain is built from TRBV7-9 and TRBJ2-7, with D possibly called TRBD1 or TRBD2 (6 bases each). CDR3 in amino acids: CASRRTGSGDEQYF. The CDR3 DNA reads as TGTGCCAGCAGACGAACAGGGTCGGGAGACGAGCAGTACTTC.